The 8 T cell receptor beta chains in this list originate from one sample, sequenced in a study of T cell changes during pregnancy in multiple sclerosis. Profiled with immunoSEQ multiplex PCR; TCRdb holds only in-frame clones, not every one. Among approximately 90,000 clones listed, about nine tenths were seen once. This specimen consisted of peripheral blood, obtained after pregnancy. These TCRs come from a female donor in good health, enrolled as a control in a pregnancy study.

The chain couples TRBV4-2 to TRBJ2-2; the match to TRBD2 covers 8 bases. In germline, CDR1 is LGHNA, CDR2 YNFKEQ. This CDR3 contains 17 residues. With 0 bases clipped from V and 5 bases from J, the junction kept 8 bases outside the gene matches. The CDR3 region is CASSQDLAGGLTGELFF. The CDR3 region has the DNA TGTGCCAGCAGCCAAGATCTGGCGGGGGGACTAACCGGGGAGCTGTTTTTT.

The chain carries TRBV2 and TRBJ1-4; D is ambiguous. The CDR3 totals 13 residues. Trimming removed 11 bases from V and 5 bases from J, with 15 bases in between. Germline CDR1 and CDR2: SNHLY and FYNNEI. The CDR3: CAGLLRLNEKLFF. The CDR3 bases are TGTGCCGGCCTTTTGAGGCTGAATGAAAAACTGTTTTTT. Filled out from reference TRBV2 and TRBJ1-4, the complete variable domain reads EPEVTQTPSHQVTQMGQEVILRCVPISNHLYFYWYRQILGQKVEFLVSFYNNEISEKSEIFDDQFSVERPDGSNFTLKIRSTKLEDSAMYFCAGLLRLNEKLFFGSGTQLSVL.

In DNA, the CDR3 is TGTGCCAGCAGGCCTCGACAGGCTGGAAACACCATATATTTT. It translates to CASRPRQAGNTIYF. This chain uses TRBV27 with TRBJ1-3; D possibly corresponds to TRBD1 (6 bases). V lost 6 bases and J lost 2, with 11 bases in between. The CDR3 extends over 14 amino acids. Germline values: CDR1 MNHEY, CDR2 SMNVEV (reference sequence).

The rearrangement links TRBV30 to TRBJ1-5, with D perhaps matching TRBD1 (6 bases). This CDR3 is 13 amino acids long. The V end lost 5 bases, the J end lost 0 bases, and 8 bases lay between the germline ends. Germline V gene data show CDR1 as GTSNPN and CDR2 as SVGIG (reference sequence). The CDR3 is CAWRQDSNQPQHF. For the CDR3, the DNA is TGTGCCTGGCGACAGGATAGCAATCAGCCCCAGCATTTT. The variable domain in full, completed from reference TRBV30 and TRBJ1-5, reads SQTIHQWPATLVQPVGSPLSLECTVEGTSNPNLYWYRQAAGRGLQLLFYSVGIGQISSEVPQNLSASRPQDRQFILSSKKLLLSDSGFYLCAWRQDSNQPQHFGDGTRLSIL.

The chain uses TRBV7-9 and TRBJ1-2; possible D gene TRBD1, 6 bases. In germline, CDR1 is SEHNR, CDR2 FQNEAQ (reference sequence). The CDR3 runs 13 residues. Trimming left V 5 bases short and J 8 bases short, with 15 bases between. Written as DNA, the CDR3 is TGTGCCAGCAGCGCTGGGACATCGTCGGGCTACACCTTC. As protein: CASSAGTSSGYTF. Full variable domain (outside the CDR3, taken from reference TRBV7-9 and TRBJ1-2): DTGVSQNPRHKITKRGQNVTFRCDPISEHNRLYWYRQTLGQGPEFLTYFQNEAQLEKSRLLSDRFSAERPKGSFSTLEIQRTEQGDSAMYLCASSAGTSSGYTFGSGTRLTVV.

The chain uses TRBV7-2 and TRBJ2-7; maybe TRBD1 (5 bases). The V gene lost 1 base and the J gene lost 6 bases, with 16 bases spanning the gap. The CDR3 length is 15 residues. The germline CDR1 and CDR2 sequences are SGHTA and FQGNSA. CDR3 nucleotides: TGTGCCAGCAGCTTAGACGGCAGGGTAAGGCGCGAGCAGTACTTC. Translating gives CASSLDGRVRREQYF.

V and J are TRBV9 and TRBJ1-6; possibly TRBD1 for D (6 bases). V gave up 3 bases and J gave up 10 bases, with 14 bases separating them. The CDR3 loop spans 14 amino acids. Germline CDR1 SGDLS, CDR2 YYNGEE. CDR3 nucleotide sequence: TGTGCCAGCAGCGCGACAAGTCAGGGGTCACCCCTCCACTTT. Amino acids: CASSATSQGSPLHF.

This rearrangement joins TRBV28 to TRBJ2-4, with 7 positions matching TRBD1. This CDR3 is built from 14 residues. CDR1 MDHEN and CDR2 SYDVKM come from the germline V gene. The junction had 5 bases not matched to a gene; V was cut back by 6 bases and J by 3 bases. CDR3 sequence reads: CASRPGQSKNIQYF. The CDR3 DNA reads TGTGCCAGCAGACCGGGACAGAGCAAAAACATTCAGTACTTC. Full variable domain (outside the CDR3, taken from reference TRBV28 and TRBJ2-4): DVKVTQSSRYLVKRTGEKVFLECVQDMDHENMFWYRQDPGLGLRLIYFSYDVKMKEKGDIPEGYSVSREKKERFSLILESASTNQTSMYLCASRPGQSKNIQYFGAGTRLSVL.